Listed below are T cell receptor beta chains from one sample, sequenced in a study of stem cell transplantation in POMP-related autoinflammatory disease. Here immunoSEQ multiplex PCR was the method, and the copy in TCRdb shows in-frame clones only, minus some. The data contain 68,000 or so clones, approximately 90% of them singletons. The input for sequencing was CD4+ T cells from PBMCs, taken after stem cell transplantation. These receptors were taken from a human patient with POMP-related autoinflammation and immune dysregulation (PRAID). Some T cells here may be from the graft donor. Both conserved end residues are part of each CDR3. The D gene is left open where the match is weak. For some rows the clone size is stated as once, few or many, or as a class when expanded; others skip it.

J	size	D	V	CDR3	DNA
TRBJ2-5	-	-	TRBV28	CASSRRGSAKKTQYF	TGTGCCAGCAGCCGCCGGGGGAGCGCCAAGAAGACCCAGTACTTC
TRBJ2-1	few	-	TRBV19	CASSKGSRNEQFF	TGTGCCAGTAGTAAGGGTAGCCGCAATGAGCAGTTCTTC
TRBJ2-5	once	TRBD1	TRBV19	CASGTGGRETQYF	TGTGCCAGCGGGACAGGGGGTCGGGAGACCCAGTACTTC
TRBJ2-3	-	-	TRBV4-1	CASSQVQRFTDTQYF	TGCGCCAGCAGCCAAGTACAGCGATTCACAGATACGCAGTATTTT
TRBJ2-3	-	TRBD2	TRBV2	CASSEGLLAGGSDTQYF	TGTGCCAGCAGTGAAGGGTTGCTAGCGGGAGGGTCAGATACGCAGTATTTT
TRBJ2-7	-	-	TRBV7-8	CASSFRTAYEQYF	TGTGCCAGCAGCTTCAGGACAGCCTACGAGCAGTACTTC
TRBJ2-3	-	TRBD2	TRBV5-4	CASSLGLAGGPFTDTQYF	TGTGCCAGCAGCTTGGGACTAGCGGGAGGGCCTTTCACAGATACGCAGTATTTT
TRBJ2-1	-	TRBD2	TRBV5-1	CASSLELAEIVEQFF	TGCGCCAGCAGCTTGGAACTAGCGGAGATTGTAGAGCAGTTCTTC
TRBJ1-1	-	-	TRBV19	CASSTDRLNTEAFF	TGTGCCAGTAGTACTGACAGGCTGAACACTGAAGCTTTCTTT
TRBJ1-6	-	-	TRBV19	CASRFSYNSPLHF	TGTGCCAGTAGATTCTCCTATAATTCACCCCTCCACTTT
TRBJ2-1	-	TRBD1	TRBV4-1	CASSQFGTGVRYEQFF	TGCGCCAGCAGCCAATTCGGGACAGGGGTTCGTTATGAGCAGTTCTTC
TRBJ1-4	-	-	TRBV5-1	CASSLAGQIREKLFF	TGCGCCAGCAGCTTGGCTGGGCAAATTAGAGAAAAACTGTTTTTT
TRBJ2-7	-	TRBD2	TRBV2	CASSEAGATSGTWNEQYF	TGTGCCAGCAGTGAAGCTGGGGCCACTAGCGGTACTTGGAACGAGCAGTACTTC
TRBJ2-5	-	-	TRBV7-3	CASSFDSSQETQYF	TGTGCCAGCAGCTTTGACAGTAGCCAAGAGACCCAGTACTTC
TRBJ2-1	-	TRBD2	TRBV4-2	CASSQVLGGRLPYYNEQFF	TGTGCCAGCAGCCAAGTCTTGGGCGGGAGGCTCCCCTATTACAATGAGCAGTTCTTC
TRBJ2-3	-	-	TRBV29-1	CSVALGAEGTDTQYF	TGCAGCGTTGCGTTAGGGGCCGAGGGCACAGATACGCAGTATTTT
TRBJ1-1	-	TRBD1	TRBV5-1	CASSFTGGAEAFF	TGCGCCAGCAGCTTCACAGGGGGCGCTGAAGCTTTCTTT
TRBJ2-7	-	-	TRBV3-1/TRBV3-2	CASSPLWRAYSYEQYF	TGTGCCAGCAGCCCATTGTGGCGGGCGTATTCCTACGAGCAGTACTTC
TRBJ2-2	-	TRBD1	TRBV7-9	CASKDRVLTGELFF	TGTGCCAGCAAAGACAGGGTCCTCACCGGGGAGCTGTTTTTT
TRBJ2-1	-	TRBD1	TRBV15	CATTPGQGSYNEQFF	TGTGCCACCACCCCGGGACAGGGGTCCTACAATGAGCAGTTCTTC
TRBJ2-1	-	TRBD2	TRBV5-6	CASSLLGLAGVSSYNEQFF	TGTGCCAGCAGCTTGTTAGGACTAGCGGGAGTTAGCTCCTACAATGAGCAGTTCTTC
TRBJ2-2	-	-	TRBV28	CASSFEQQNTGELFF	TGTGCCAGCAGTTTTGAACAGCAGAACACCGGGGAGCTGTTTTTT
TRBJ2-2	-	TRBD2	TRBV5-1	CASSPRLAVTGELFF	TGCGCCAGCAGCCCCCGACTAGCGGTCACCGGGGAGCTGTTTTTT
TRBJ2-5	-	TRBD2	TRBV3-1/TRBV3-2	CASSRLAGGQETQYF	TGTGCCAGCAGCCGACTAGCGGGGGGCCAAGAGACCCAGTACTTC
TRBJ2-2	-	TRBD2	TRBV4-1	CASSPSTTGRAPGELFF	TGCGCCAGCAGCCCAAGTACGACCGGGAGGGCCCCCGGGGAGCTGTTTTTT
TRBJ1-2	-	-	TRBV5-6	CASRQTGGENYGYTF	TGTGCCAGCAGACAAACCGGGGGGGAGAACTATGGCTACACCTTC
TRBJ1-6	few	-	TRBV11-2	CASSFFDNSPLHF	TGTGCCAGCAGCTTCTTTGATAATTCACCCCTCCACTTT
TRBJ1-2	-	-	TRBV3-1/TRBV3-2	CASSLTGSGVYGYTF	TGTGCCAGCAGCCTAACAGGGAGTGGAGTCTATGGCTACACCTTC
TRBJ2-3	-	TRBD2	TRBV7-2	CASSLVGLAGGPGDTQYF	TGTGCCAGCAGCTTAGTGGGACTAGCGGGAGGGCCCGGAGATACGCAGTATTTT
TRBJ1-5	-	-	TRBV28	CASSSRRIRRPQHF	TGTGCCAGCAGCAGTAGAAGGATCAGAAGGCCCCAGCATTTT
TRBJ2-2	-	TRBD1	TRBV5-1	CASSLVAGGAAGELFF	TGCGCCAGCAGCTTGGTCGCAGGGGGCGCCGCCGGGGAGCTGTTTTTT
TRBJ2-5	-	TRBD2	TRBV4-1	CASSQEGSGGSPSTKETQYF	TGCGCCAGCAGCCAAGAGGGTAGCGGGGGATCCCCCTCCACTAAAGAGACCCAGTACTTC
TRBJ2-6	-	-	TRBV15	CATSRGVGKAGANVLTF	TGTGCCACCAGCAGAGGGGTGGGAAAGGCTGGGGCCAACGTCCTGACTTTC
TRBJ1-1	-	-	TRBV3-1/TRBV3-2	CASSQVGRFTEAFF	TGTGCCAGCAGCCAAGTTGGCAGGTTCACTGAAGCTTTCTTT
TRBJ1-4	-	-	TRBV7-8	CASSLVRQEKLFF	TGTGCCAGCAGCTTAGTTCGGCAGGAAAAACTGTTTTTT
TRBJ2-2	-	-	TRBV7-6	CASSSTGTRNTGELFF	TGTGCCAGCAGCTCAACCGGGACAAGAAACACCGGGGAGCTGTTTTTT
TRBJ1-2	-	-	TRBV19	CASSFRVNYGYTF	TGTGCCAGTAGCTTCAGGGTAAACTATGGCTACACCTTC
TRBJ2-1	-	-	TRBV5-1	CASSLARSSYNEQFF	TGCGCCAGCAGCTTGGCCCGGAGCTCCTACAATGAGCAGTTCTTC
TRBJ2-3	-	-	TRBV21-1	CASSNRGLWGSDTQYF	TGTGCCAGCAGCAATAGGGGACTCTGGGGGTCGGATACGCAGTATTTT
TRBJ1-1	-	-	TRBV28	CASSLGSGTEAFF	TGTGCCAGCAGTTTAGGGTCCGGGACTGAAGCTTTCTTT
TRBJ2-4	-	-	TRBV4-1	CASSQDLFWGAYIAKNIQYF	TGCGCCAGCAGCCAAGATTTATTCTGGGGGGCCTACATAGCCAAAAACATTCAGTACTTC
TRBJ2-7	-	TRBD1	TRBV28	CASSLTGTGVYEQYF	TGTGCCAGCAGTTTGACCGGGACAGGGGTCTACGAGCAGTACTTC